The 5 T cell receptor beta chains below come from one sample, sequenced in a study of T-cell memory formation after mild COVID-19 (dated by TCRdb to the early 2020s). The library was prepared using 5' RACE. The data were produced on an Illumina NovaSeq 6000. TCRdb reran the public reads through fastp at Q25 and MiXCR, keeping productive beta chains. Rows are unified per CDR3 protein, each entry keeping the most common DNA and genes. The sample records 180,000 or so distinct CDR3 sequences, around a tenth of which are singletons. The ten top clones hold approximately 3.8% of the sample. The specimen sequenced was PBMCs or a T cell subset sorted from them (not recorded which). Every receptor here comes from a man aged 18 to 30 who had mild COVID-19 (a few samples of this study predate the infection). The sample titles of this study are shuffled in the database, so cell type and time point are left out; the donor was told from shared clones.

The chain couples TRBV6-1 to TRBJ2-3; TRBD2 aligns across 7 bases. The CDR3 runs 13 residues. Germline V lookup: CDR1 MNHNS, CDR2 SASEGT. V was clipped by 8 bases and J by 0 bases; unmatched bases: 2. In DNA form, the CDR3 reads TGTGCCAGCGGACTAGTTAGCACAGATACGCAGTATTTT. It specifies CASGLVSTDTQYF.

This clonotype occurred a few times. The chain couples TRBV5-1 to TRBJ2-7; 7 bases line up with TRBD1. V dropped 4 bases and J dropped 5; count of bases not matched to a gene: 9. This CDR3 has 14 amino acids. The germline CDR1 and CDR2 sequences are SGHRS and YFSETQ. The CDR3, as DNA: TGCGCCAGCAGCCCACGGGACAGCTTGGACGAGCAGTACTTC. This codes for CASSPRDSLDEQYF.

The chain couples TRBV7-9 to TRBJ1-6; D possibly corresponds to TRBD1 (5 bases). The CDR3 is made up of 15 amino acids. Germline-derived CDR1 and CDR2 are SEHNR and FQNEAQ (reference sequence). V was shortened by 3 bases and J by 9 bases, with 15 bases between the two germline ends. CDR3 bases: TGTGCCAGCAGCTTGGATTACGGGGGATCTTCACCCCTCCACTTT. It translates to CASSLDYGGSSPLHF.

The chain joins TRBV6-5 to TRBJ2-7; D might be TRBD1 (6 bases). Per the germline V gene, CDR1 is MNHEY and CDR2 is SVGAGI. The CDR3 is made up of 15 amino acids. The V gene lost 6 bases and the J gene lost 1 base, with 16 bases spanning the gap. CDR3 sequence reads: CASSPPGERSYEQYF. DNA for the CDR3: TGTGCCAGCAGCCCTCCAGGGGAGAGATCCTACGAGCAGTACTTC.

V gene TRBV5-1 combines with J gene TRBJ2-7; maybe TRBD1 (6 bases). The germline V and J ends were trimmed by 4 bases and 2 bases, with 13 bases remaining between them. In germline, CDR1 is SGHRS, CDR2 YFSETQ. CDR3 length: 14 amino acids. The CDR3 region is CASSGNRAPYEQYF. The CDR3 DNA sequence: TGCGCCAGCAGCGGAAACAGGGCCCCCTACGAGCAGTACTTC.